The 21 T cell receptor beta chains listed next were all sequenced from one sample in a study of tumor-infiltrating lymphocytes in primary liver carcinoma. A constant-region primer served to make TCR beta cDNA from 500 to 550 ng total RNA. ARM-PCR, slightly modified, supplied the TCR beta libraries through three nested multiplex PCR rounds. Running nine to ten cycles apiece, the first two PCR rounds relied on TRBV1-TRBV30 forward primers together with a C-beta reverse primer. MiXCR was run by TCRdb on the multiplex PCR reads, yielding one entry per CDR3 protein. The table shows fewer than 400,000 distinct CDR3 sequences, with around 50% occurring only once. Extraction also yielded germline DNA, while blood RNA was obtained from unsorted whole blood. Sequencing input: peripheral blood. Every receptor here comes from a woman in her twenties or thirties with primary liver carcinoma and hepatitis B virus infection.

This clonotype was detected many times. The DNA of the CDR3 is TGCAGCGTTGAAGAGGGGGTGAAAAACATTCAGTACTTC. Protein: CSVEEGVKNIQYF. The chain joins TRBV29-1 to TRBJ2-4; D may be TRBD1 or TRBD2 (5 bases each). The germline V gene has CDR1 SQVTM and CDR2 ANQGSEA. V was pared by 0 bases and J by 4 bases, with 7 bases between. The CDR3 totals 13 residues.

CDR3 region: CASSYYPVGNSSQPQHF. Here the CDR3 DNA reads TGTGCCAGCAGTTACTATCCGGTCGGAAATAGTAGTCAGCCCCAGCATTTT. This rearrangement joins TRBV6-5 to TRBJ1-5, with D uncertain. Germline CDR1 and CDR2: MNHEY and SVGAGI. The CDR3 contains 17 residues. V lost 1 base, J lost 6 bases, and 19 bases lay in between.

This clonotype occurred once. The chain recombines TRBV6-5 with TRBJ2-7, with 10 bases lining up with TRBD2. CDR1 and CDR2 from the germline V gene are MNHEY and SVGAGI. Trimming cost V 7 bases and J 7 bases; bases outside gene matches: 10. This CDR3 is 14 amino acids long. The CDR3 is CASNPAGGPKEQYF. The CDR3 bases are TGTGCCAGCAACCCAGCGGGAGGGCCTAAGGAGCAGTACTTC.

On this clonotype itself: The junction departs from the called germline gene at one end, perhaps through a read error. The chain combines TRBV11-2 with TRBJ2-5; D not resolved. Looked up from germline, CDR1 is SGHAT and CDR2 is FQNNGV. The CDR3 spans 14 residues. The CDR3 loop is CASSPRWLRETQYF. CDR3 nucleotide sequence: TGTGCCAGCAGCCCTAGGTGGCTGAGAGAGACCCAGTATTTC.

Points on this clonotype: Given a much more abundant clone one base away, this may be a read error. The rearrangement uses TRBV29-1 and TRBJ1-2, with unresolved D. V dropped 3 bases and J dropped 8 bases, with 13 bases sitting between them. This CDR3 is 12 amino acids long. CDR1 is SQVTM and CDR2 is ANQGSEA in the germline V gene. This CDR3 reads CSVDAIPVGYTF. The CDR3 nucleotides are TGCAGCGTTGATGCTATTCCGGTCGGCTACACCTTC.

CDR3 nucleotide sequence: TGTGCCAGCACCGACTCTTATGGCTACACCTTC. It encodes CASTDSYGYTF. V gene TRBV2 combines with J gene TRBJ1-2; D not certain. Trimming removed 7 bases from V and 5 bases from J, with 8 bases in between. CDR1 and CDR2 from the germline V gene are SNHLY and FYNNEI. The CDR3 runs to 11 residues.

As regards this clonotype: A much larger clone lies a single base off, so this may be a read error. The V and J genes are TRBV12-3 or TRBV12-4 and TRBJ2-1, with 12 bases lining up with TRBD2. V lost 5 bases, J lost 9 bases, and 5 bases stayed unmatched. CDR3 length: 14 residues. The CDR3 nucleotides read TGTGCCAGCAGTCGTCTAGCGGGAGGGCCTGAGCAGTTCTTC. Encoded protein: CASSRLAGGPEQFF.

This clonotype occurred once. The junction departs from germline at one end; a sequencing error may be responsible. The chain has TRBV7-9 and TRBJ2-7; D is possibly TRBD1 or TRBD2 (5 bases each). CDR3 size: 12 residues. The germline V gene encodes CDR1 SEHNR and CDR2 FQNEAQ (reference sequence). The CDR3 loop reads CTSGRGSHEQYF. The CDR3 DNA is TGTACCAGCGGAAGGGGATCCCACGAGCAGTACTTC. Supplemented by reference TRBV7-9 and TRBJ2-7, the full variable domain reads DTGVSQNPRHKITKRGQNVTFRCDPISEHNRLYWYRQTLGQGPEFLTYFQNEAQLEKSRLLSDRFSAERPKGSFSTLEIQRTEQGDSAMYLCTSGRGSHEQYFGPGTRLTVT.

This clonotype was detected many times. The chain employs TRBV6-5 and TRBJ1-1; possibly TRBD1 for D (5 bases). Looked up from germline, CDR1 is MNHEY and CDR2 is SVGAGI. V was pared by 5 bases and J by 7 bases, with 14 bases between. This CDR3 is 13 amino acids long. The CDR3 is CASSLVGEDEAFF. The CDR3 nucleotides read TGTGCCAGCAGTCTCGTAGGGGAAGATGAAGCTTTCTTT.

In its sample, this clonotype was seen many times. The J gene is TRBJ1-1, the V gene TRBV4-3; D unresolved. With 3 bases removed from V and 2 bases from J, the gap between germline ends came to 16 bases. This CDR3 has 16 residues. Germline lookup yields CDR1 LGHNA and CDR2 YSLEER. CDR3 nucleotide sequence: TGCGCCAGCAGCCACGATACTCGGGAGTTAAACACTGAAGCTTTCTTT. Protein product: CASSHDTRELNTEAFF.

This clonotype has at least ten counts. The rearrangement uses TRBV29-1 and TRBJ1-2; D is unresolved. This CDR3 has 12 amino acids. Germline V gives CDR1 SQVTM, CDR2 ANQGSEA. V shed 1 base and J shed 7 bases, with 10 bases lying between them. This CDR3 reads CSVEGVVGGYTF. In DNA, the CDR3 is TGCAGCGTTGAAGGTGTTGTCGGTGGCTACACCTTC.

As concerns this clonotype: This may come from a read error, since a much larger clone is one base off. The genes are TRBV4-1 and TRBJ2-2, with D perhaps matching TRBD1 (6 bases). This CDR3 has 16 amino acids. The V end lost 3 bases, the J end lost 5 bases, and 16 bases lay between the germline ends. Germline V gene data show CDR1 as MGHRA and CDR2 as YSYEKL. The CDR3 bases are TGCGCCAGCAGCCACAGGACAGTGGGCTGGACCGGGGAGCTGTTTTTT. It yields the protein CASSHRTVGWTGELFF.

V and J are TRBV6-1 and TRBJ2-5, with D possibly being TRBD2 (5 bases). The ends were cut back, 6 bases at V and 3 bases at J, with 11 bases in the middle. The germline V gene has CDR1 MNHNS and CDR2 SASEGT. The length of the CDR3 is 13 residues. The CDR3: CASRWTDKETQYF. The CDR3 DNA follows: TGTGCCAGCAGGTGGACTGATAAAGAGACCCAGTACTTC.

This clonotype was found a few times. The J gene is TRBJ2-7, the V gene TRBV28; a weak D match, TRBD2 (6 bases). The V end was cut by 3 bases, the J end by 6 bases, with 9 bases between. The length of the CDR3 is 12 residues. Germline V lookup: CDR1 MDHEN, CDR2 SYDVKM. The CDR3 sequence is CASSFQGGEQYF. CDR3 sequence (DNA): TGTGCCAGCAGTTTCCAGGGAGGCGAGCAGTACTTC.

The chain has TRBV5-4 and TRBJ2-2, with 12 bases identical to TRBD1. The germline gives CDR1 SGHNT, CDR2 YYREEE (reference sequence). CDR3 length: 15 residues. Unmatched junction bases numbered 5, after V lost 4 bases and J lost 7 bases. The CDR3 nucleotides read TGTGCCAGCAGCCCAGGGACAGGGGGCGGCGGGGAGCTGTTTTTT. This gives the protein CASSPGTGGGGELFF. Complete variable domain (other parts from reference TRBV5-4 and TRBJ2-2): ETGVTQSPTHLIKTRGQQVTLRCSSQSGHNTVSWYQQALGQGPQFIFQYYREEENGRGNFPPRFSGLQFPNYSSELNVNALELDDSALYLCASSPGTGGGGELFFGEGSRLTVL.

Note on this clonotype: A much more abundant neighbour one base away suggests this may be a read error. This chain links TRBV14 with TRBJ1-4, with D tentatively TRBD1 (6 bases). The CDR3 has 14 amino acids. Germline V gene sequence: CDR1 SGHDN, CDR2 FVKESK. The CDR3 DNA reads TGTGCCAGCAGCCAAGCGGGGGCAAGGGAAAAACTGCTTTTT. This sequence encodes CASSQAGAREKLLF.

This clonotype was seen a few times. The CDR3 is CASSYSTGTRTDTQYF. In nucleotides, the CDR3 is TGTGCCAGCAGTTACTCTACCGGGACACGCACAGATACGCAGTATTTT. V is TRBV6-6 and J is TRBJ2-3, with D possibly matching TRBD1 (6 bases). The V gene's germline CDR1 is MNHNY and CDR2 SVGAGI (reference sequence). The CDR3 has 16 amino acids. The germline V and J ends were trimmed by 0 bases and 1 base, with 11 bases remaining between them.

J is TRBJ2-1 and V is TRBV7-9, with TRBD1 matching 9 bases. The CDR3 length is 14 residues. V lost 6 bases, J lost 12 bases, and 12 bases stayed unmatched. The germline V gene encodes CDR1 SEHNR and CDR2 FQNEAQ (reference sequence). CDR3 sequence reads: CASRDSGQGGGQFF. In DNA, the CDR3 is TGTGCCAGCAGGGACTCGGGACAGGGTGGCGGGCAGTTCTTC.

Worth noting for this clonotype: This clone may be a read error of a much larger clone one base away. The genes are TRBV4-3 and TRBJ1-2; perhaps TRBD1 as D (5 bases). This CDR3 is built from 13 residues. CDR1 and CDR2 (germline): LGHNA, YSLEER. CDR3 DNA: TGCGCCAGCAGCCAATCAAGGGGCTATGGCTACATCTTC. It specifies CASSQSRGYGYIF.

The chain couples TRBV30 to TRBJ1-2; the D is unclear. The CDR3 totals 15 residues. V was trimmed by 2 bases and J by 4 bases, leaving 17 bases between them. Germline CDR1 is GTSNPN and CDR2 is SVGIG (reference sequence). The CDR3 is CAWSTGSPSPYGYTF. In DNA, the CDR3 is TGTGCCTGGAGTACTGGTAGTCCCTCTCCCTATGGCTACACCTTC. The full variable domain, with the rest looked up from reference TRBV30 and TRBJ1-2, is SQTIHQWPATLVQPVGSPLSLECTVEGTSNPNLYWYRQAAGRGLQLLFYSVGIGQISSEVPQNLSASRPQDRQFILSSKKLLLSDSGFYLCAWSTGSPSPYGYTFGSGTRLTVV.

This clonotype has more than one count but fewer than ten. The J gene is TRBJ2-7, the V gene TRBV28, with 8 bases fitting TRBD1. J was trimmed by 4 bases and V by 2 bases; bases with no gene match: 4. Germline assignment: CDR1 MDHEN and CDR2 SYDVKM. The CDR3 consists of 14 residues. The CDR3: CASSLRDRTYEQYF. The CDR3, as DNA: TGTGCCAGCAGTTTACGGGACAGGACGTACGAGCAGTACTTC.